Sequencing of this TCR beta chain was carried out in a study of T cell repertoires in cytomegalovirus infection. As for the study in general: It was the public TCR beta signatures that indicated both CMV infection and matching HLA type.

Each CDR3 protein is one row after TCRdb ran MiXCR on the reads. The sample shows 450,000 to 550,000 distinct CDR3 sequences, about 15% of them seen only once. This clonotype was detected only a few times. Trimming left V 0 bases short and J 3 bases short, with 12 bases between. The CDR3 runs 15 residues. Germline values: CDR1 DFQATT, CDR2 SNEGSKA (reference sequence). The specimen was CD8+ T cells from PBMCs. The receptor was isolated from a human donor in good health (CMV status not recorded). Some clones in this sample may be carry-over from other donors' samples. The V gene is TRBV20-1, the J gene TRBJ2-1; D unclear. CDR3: CSARETNHFYNEQFF. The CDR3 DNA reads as TGCAGTGCTAGAGAGACCAACCATTTCTACAATGAGCAGTTCTTC.